Listed below are T cell receptor beta chains from one sample, sequenced in a study of T cells in localized non-small cell lung cancer. The table came from immunoSEQ multiplex PCR; TCRdb's copy has only in-frame clones and leaves some out. The table records about 47,000 clones, about 86% of them present only once. The input for sequencing was PBMCs, taken before any cancer treatment. The receptors stem from a man between 35 and 75 years old with stage II lung adenocarcinoma. CDR3s include the opening cysteine and the closing phenylalanine or tryptophan. Fields, in order: V gene, D gene, CDR3 length, J gene, clone size, CDR3 DNA, CDR3 protein. The D gene is left open where the match is weak. Rows give clone size only sometimes, using once, few, many, or a class for an expanded clone.

>TRBV6-1|TRBD2|16|TRBJ2-1|-
TGTGCCAGCAGTGATTTGCTGGGCGGGGGTGGAGATGAGCAGTTCTTC
CASSDLLGGGGDEQFF
>TRBV19|-|15|TRBJ2-1|few
TGTGCCAGTAGTCGGGGTGAGGGTATCTACAATGAGCAGTTCTTC
CASSRGEGIYNEQFF
>TRBV2|TRBD1|15|TRBJ1-2|few
TGTGCCAGCAGTGTTATTGGACAGGCTTCGTATGGCTACACCTTC
CASSVIGQASYGYTF
>TRBV30|-|13|TRBJ1-5|-
TGTGCCTGGAACCGGGACATCAATCAGCCCCAGCATTTT
CAWNRDINQPQHF
>TRBV10-2|TRBD1|15|TRBJ2-7|once
TGCGCCAGCAGTGGGACCCTCGGGACAGTCTACGAGCAGTACTTC
CASSGTLGTVYEQYF
>TRBV5-4|-|17|TRBJ2-7|-
TGTGCCAGCAGCTTGGATCCCGAGACACTGATCTCCTACGAGCAGTACTTC
CASSLDPETLISYEQYF
>TRBV11-3|-|13|TRBJ2-1|-
TGTGCCAGCAGCTCCTACAGGGAAAGGGAGCAGTTCTTC
CASSSYREREQFF
>TRBV18|TRBD2|16|TRBJ2-3|-
TGTGCCAGCTCTTTAAGGCGACGGGGGGAGGCAGATACGCAGTATTTT
CASSLRRRGEADTQYF
>TRBV5-5|-|15|TRBJ2-3|-
TGTGCCAGCAGCTTTGTATGGGGGTCCACAGATACGCAGTATTTT
CASSFVWGSTDTQYF
>TRBV27|-|17|TRBJ1-1|-
TGTGCCAGCAGTTTTCACCGGGGGCAGGGAGGGGGGACTGAAGCTTTCTTT
CASSFHRGQGGGTEAFF
>TRBV5-1|-|17|TRBJ1-3|-
TGCGCCAGCAGCTTGGCGGGGTTGAGAGGCTCTGGAAACACCATATATTTT
CASSLAGLRGSGNTIYF
>TRBV19|-|13|TRBJ2-5|-
TGTGCCAGTGCTGACAGTGGGCAAGAGACCCAGTACTTC
CASADSGQETQYF